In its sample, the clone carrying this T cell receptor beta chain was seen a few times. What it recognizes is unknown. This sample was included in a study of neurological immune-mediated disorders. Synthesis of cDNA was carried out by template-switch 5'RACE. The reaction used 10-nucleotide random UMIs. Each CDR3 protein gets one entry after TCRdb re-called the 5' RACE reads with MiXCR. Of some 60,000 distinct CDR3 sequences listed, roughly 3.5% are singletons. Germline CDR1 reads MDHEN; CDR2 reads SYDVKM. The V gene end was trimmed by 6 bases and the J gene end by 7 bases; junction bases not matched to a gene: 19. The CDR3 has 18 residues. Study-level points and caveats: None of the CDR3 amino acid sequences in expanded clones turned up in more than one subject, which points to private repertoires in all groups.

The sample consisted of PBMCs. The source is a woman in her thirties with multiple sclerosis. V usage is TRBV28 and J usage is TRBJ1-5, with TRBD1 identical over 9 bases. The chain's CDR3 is CASSLRVQGASRGQPQHF. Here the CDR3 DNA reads TGTGCCAGCAGCCTCAGGGTACAGGGGGCGTCTAGAGGCCAGCCCCAGCATTTT.